Below are 27 T cell receptor beta chains sequenced from a single sample in a study of response to subunit inactivated influenza vaccine. A single record per CDR3 protein comes from TCRdb applying MiXCR to the RT-PCR reads. The table has 650,000 to 800,000 distinct CDR3 sequences, 18% seen once. Material: PBMCs from blood, obtained about 5 days after vaccination. Receptor source: a man aged 50 to 60 who received an inactivated influenza vaccine.

A few counts support this clonotype. The chain joins TRBV20-1 to TRBJ2-1, with D possibly matching TRBD2 (7 bases). The V end lost 1 base, the J end lost 0 bases, and 10 bases lay between the germline ends. CDR1 and CDR2 from the germline V gene are DFQATT and SNEGSKA (reference sequence). The CDR3 covers 15 residues. The CDR3 is CSARAGGDSYNEQFF. As DNA, the CDR3 is TGCAGTGCTAGAGCGGGGGGCGACTCCTACAATGAGCAGTTCTTC.

The rearrangement links TRBV20-1 to TRBJ2-5, with 12 bases fitting TRBD2. The CDR3 spans 17 residues. J was trimmed by 4 bases and V by 0 bases; bases with no gene match: 9. In germline, CDR1 is DFQATT, CDR2 SNEGSKA (reference sequence). In DNA form, the CDR3 reads TGCAGTGCTAGAGACCCTAGCGGGGGGGGTGGTGGAGAGACCCAGTACTTC. Residues: CSARDPSGGGGGETQYF.

This chain connects TRBV5-1 to TRBJ2-1; possible D gene TRBD2, 5 bases. CDR3 length equals 15 residues. Per germline, CDR1 SGHRS and CDR2 YFSETQ. V lost 0 bases, J lost 4 bases, and 11 bases lay in between. The CDR3 DNA reads as TGCGCCAGCAGCTTGGGGGGAGATCTTTACAATGAGCAGTTCTTC. It translates to CASSLGGDLYNEQFF. The full variable domain, completed using reference TRBV5-1 and TRBJ2-1, is KAGVTQTPRYLIKTRGQQVTLSCSPISGHRSVSWYQQTPGQGLQFLFEYFSETQRNKGNFPGRFSGRQFSNSRSEMNVSTLELGDSALYLCASSLGGDLYNEQFFGPGTRLTVL.

With respect to this clonotype: A much bigger clone sits one base away, suggesting this may be a read error. The genes are TRBV29-1 and TRBJ2-3; D ambiguous. The germline V and J ends were trimmed by 2 bases and 2 bases, with 2 bases remaining between them. CDR3 length: 11 residues. Germline lookup yields CDR1 SQVTM and CDR2 ANQGSEA. CDR3 bases: TGCAGCGTTGAAATCACAGATACGCAGTATTTT. Its protein product is CSVEITDTQYF.

The chain is built from TRBV30 and TRBJ2-7, with D uncertain. V shed 7 bases and J shed 3 bases, with 10 bases lying between them. The CDR3 loop spans 11 amino acids. Germline V gene lookup returns CDR1 GTSNPN and CDR2 SVGIG (reference sequence). CDR3 bases: TGTGCCTACACAGTTCGCTACGAGCAGTACTTC. It translates to CAYTVRYEQYF.

This clonotype appeared a few times. This chain uses TRBV5-5 with TRBJ2-7; no reliable D call. Germline CDR1 reads SGHKS; CDR2 reads YYEKEE (reference sequence). The CDR3 totals 12 residues. V lost 2 bases and J lost 6, with 9 bases in between. CDR3 sequence reads: CASSFNWVEQYF. Written as DNA, the CDR3 is TGTGCCAGCAGCTTTAACTGGGTCGAGCAGTACTTC. The full variable domain, completed using reference TRBV5-5 and TRBJ2-7, is DAGVTQSPTHLIKTRGQQVTLRCSPISGHKSVSWYQQVLGQGPQFIFQYYEKEERGRGNFPDRFSARQFPNYSSELNVNALLLGDSALYLCASSFNWVEQYFGPGTRLTVT.

The genes are TRBV6-1 and TRBJ2-3; 7 bases map to TRBD2. With V trimmed by 10 bases and J by 7 bases, 14 bases remained unmatched. The CDR3 spans 14 residues. Germline loops: CDR1 MNHNS, CDR2 SASEGT. CDR3 nucleotides: TGTGCCATAACAGCCGGGACTACCGCAAATACGCAGTATTTT. It yields the protein CAITAGTTANTQYF.

This clonotype was counted once. V and J are TRBV9 and TRBJ2-7, with 7 bases that match TRBD2. This CDR3 region has 13 residues. Germline CDR1 SGDLS, CDR2 YYNGEE. The V gene end was trimmed by 1 base and the J gene end by 7 bases; junction bases not matched to a gene: 5. The CDR3 bases are TGTGCCAGCAGCGTAACTAGCGAGATGGAGCAGTACTTC. It yields the protein CASSVTSEMEQYF.

In this sample, this clonotype turned up a few times. V is TRBV3-1 and J is TRBJ2-1; the D is unclear. The CDR3 extends over 11 amino acids. CDR1 is LGHDT and CDR2 is YNNKEL in the germline V gene (reference sequence). The V end was cut by 1 base, the J end by 12 bases, with 7 bases between. CDR3 sequence (DNA): TGTGCCAGCAGCCAAGGAGGTGGGCAGTTCTTC. Protein: CASSQGGGQFF.

This clonotype occurred a few times. The chain links TRBV5-1 to TRBJ1-3; D call uncertain. V was pared by 5 bases and J by 0 bases, with 9 bases between. The CDR3 sequence is 14 residues long. Germline V gene lookup returns CDR1 SGHRS and CDR2 YFSETQ. The CDR3 region has the DNA TGCGCCAGCAGAGACTCGCTCTCTGGAAACACCATATATTTT. It specifies CASRDSLSGNTIYF.

This clonotype was detected only a few times. The chain joins TRBV29-1 to TRBJ1-2, with D unresolved. V shed 4 bases and J shed 4 bases, with 10 bases lying between them. The CDR3 is 12 residues long. CDR1 SQVTM and CDR2 ANQGSEA come from the germline V gene. CDR3 sequence: CSVGLGTYGYTF. DNA for the CDR3: TGCAGCGTTGGTCTGGGTACCTATGGCTACACCTTC.

This clonotype was counted only a few times. This chain joins TRBV5-1 and TRBJ2-1; 9 nucleotides match TRBD2. This CDR3 is built from 16 residues. With 4 bases clipped from V and 3 bases from J, the junction kept 8 bases outside the gene matches. In germline, CDR1 is SGHRS, CDR2 YFSETQ. CDR3 nucleotide sequence: TGCGCCAGCAGCACCCTGGGTAGCGGGAGCTACAATGAGCAGTTCTTC. Translating it yields CASSTLGSGSYNEQFF. The full variable domain, with the rest looked up from reference TRBV5-1 and TRBJ2-1, is KAGVTQTPRYLIKTRGQQVTLSCSPISGHRSVSWYQQTPGQGLQFLFEYFSETQRNKGNFPGRFSGRQFSNSRSEMNVSTLELGDSALYLCASSTLGSGSYNEQFFGPGTRLTVL.

J is TRBJ2-1 and V is TRBV6-5, with 8 bases matching TRBD1. V lost 0 bases and J lost 5; bases outside the gene matches: 9. The CDR3 loop spans 17 amino acids. Per germline, CDR1 MNHEY and CDR2 SVGAGI. This CDR3 is CASSYSTYRGTHNEQFF. CDR3 nucleotide sequence: TGTGCCAGCAGTTACTCGACTTACAGGGGGACCCACAATGAGCAGTTCTTC.

The V call is TRBV5-5, the J call TRBJ1-4, with D possibly being TRBD1 (6 bases). Germline assignment: CDR1 SGHKS and CDR2 YYEKEE (reference sequence). The CDR3 consists of 15 residues. Trimming removed 0 bases at V and 7 bases at J, with 13 bases between. CDR3 in amino acids: CASSLVGRGAEKLFF. DNA for the CDR3: TGTGCCAGCAGCTTGGTTGGCAGGGGAGCTGAAAAACTGTTTTTT. The full variable domain, in which reference TRBV5-5 and TRBJ1-4 provide the parts outside the CDR3, is DAGVTQSPTHLIKTRGQQVTLRCSPISGHKSVSWYQQVLGQGPQFIFQYYEKEERGRGNFPDRFSARQFPNYSSELNVNALLLGDSALYLCASSLVGRGAEKLFFGSGTQLSVL.

This chain uses TRBV11-1 with TRBJ2-7; D is possibly TRBD1 (6 bases). Germline assignment: CDR1 SGHAT and CDR2 FQDESV (reference sequence). Between the trimmed V and J ends, which lost 0 bases and 0 bases, there was a span of 18 bases. The CDR3 totals 18 residues. CDR3 sequence (DNA): TGTGCCAGCAGCTTAGCCCGACTGGACAGCAGGAGCTCCTACGAGCAGTACTTC. Its protein is CASSLARLDSRSSYEQYF.

V usage is TRBV20-1 and J usage is TRBJ1-1; D might be TRBD1 (5 bases). The germline CDR1 and CDR2 sequences are DFQATT and SNEGSKA (reference sequence). Deletions cut 0 bases from V and 5 bases from J, with 28 bases between. The CDR3 contains 19 residues. The CDR3 DNA follows: TGCAGTGCTAGAGATCTAATTAGGGCTCGGAGGGCAGGGCGAACTGAAGCTTTCTTT. This translates into CSARDLIRARRAGRTEAFF.

This clonotype came up many times. The chain joins TRBV12-3 or TRBV12-4 to TRBJ2-5; the match to TRBD2 covers 12 bases. Unmatched junction bases numbered 3, after V lost 2 bases and J lost 5 bases. The CDR3 runs 15 residues. CDR3 nucleotides: TGTGCCAGCAGTTTACCGACTAGCGGGAGTGAGACCCAGTACTTC. Translating gives CASSLPTSGSETQYF.

This clonotype was counted ten times or more. The chain links TRBV4-3 to TRBJ2-1, with unresolved D. V was pared by 0 bases and J by 5 bases, with 8 bases between. The CDR3 totals 14 residues. CDR1 is LGHNA, CDR2 YSLEER, per germline. CDR3 coding DNA: TGCGCCAGCAGCCAAGATTTCGTCGACAATGAGCAGTTCTTC. Its translation: CASSQDFVDNEQFF.

The V and J genes are TRBV10-3 and TRBJ1-1, with a possible D match to TRBD1 (5 bases). V was cut by 5 bases and J by 5 bases, with 9 bases left in between. Per the germline V gene, CDR1 is ENHRY and CDR2 is SYGVKD. There are 12 residues in the CDR3. DNA of the CDR3: TGTGCCATCAGTAAGACAGCTACTGAAGCTTTCTTT. Protein sequence: CAISKTATEAFF.

In this sample, this clonotype turned up a few times. The chain combines TRBV7-6 with TRBJ2-5; D is undetermined. The germline V and J ends were trimmed by 2 bases and 4 bases, with 8 bases remaining between them. The CDR3 length is 13 residues. Per the germline V gene, CDR1 is SGHVS and CDR2 is FNYEAQ. The CDR3 region has the DNA TGTGCCAGCAGCTTATCGAGCGCAGAGACCCAGTACTTC. Amino acid sequence: CASSLSSAETQYF. The full variable domain, completed using reference TRBV7-6 and TRBJ2-5, is GAGVSQSPRYKVTKRGQDVALRCDPISGHVSLYWYRQALGQGPEFLTYFNYEAQQDKSGLPNDRFSAERPEGSISTLTIQRTEQRDSAMYRCASSLSSAETQYFGPGTRLLVL.

There are a few counts of this clonotype. The gene calls are TRBV7-2 and TRBJ2-3; D might be TRBD2 (7 bases). This CDR3 comprises 14 residues. V was shortened by 8 bases and J by 2 bases, with 14 bases between the two germline ends. CDR1 is SGHTA, CDR2 FQGNSA, per germline. CDR3 in amino acids: CASREDRYTDTQYF. The CDR3 region has the DNA TGTGCCAGCCGGGAGGACAGATACACAGATACGCAGTATTTT.

This clonotype turned up a few times. V is TRBV7-7 and J is TRBJ2-1; D ambiguous. Trimming stripped 5 bases from V and 5 bases from J, with 10 bases between. The CDR3 contains 13 residues. From germline, CDR1 is SSHAT and CDR2 FNYEAQ (reference sequence). CDR3 DNA sequence: TGTGCCAGCAGCCCTGGGGTAGACAATGAGCAGTTCTTC. Translated: CASSPGVDNEQFF.

This clonotype was detected only a few times. V usage is TRBV27 and J usage is TRBJ1-2; a possible D gene is TRBD1 (5 bases). V dropped 6 bases and J dropped 4 bases, with 12 bases sitting between them. In germline, CDR1 is MNHEY, CDR2 SMNVEV (reference sequence). The CDR3 extends over 13 amino acids. The CDR3 here is CASRQGGTYGYTF. CDR3 coding DNA: TGTGCCAGCAGGCAGGGTGGTACCTATGGCTACACCTTC.

This clonotype was seen a handful of times. The V call is TRBV27, the J call TRBJ2-4, with D perhaps TRBD2 (6 bases). Germline assignment: CDR1 MNHEY and CDR2 SMNVEV (reference sequence). The germline V and J ends were trimmed by 7 bases and 0 bases, with 7 bases remaining between them. This CDR3 contains 13 residues. CDR3 bases: TGTGCCAGCATGGGACTAGCCAAAAACATTCAGTACTTC. Encoded protein: CASMGLAKNIQYF.

This rearrangement joins TRBV4-1 to TRBJ2-5; D gene ambiguous. Trimming took off 1 base at V and 5 bases at J, with 14 bases between the two ends. The CDR3 runs 15 residues. CDR1 MGHRA and CDR2 YSYEKL come from the germline V gene. This CDR3 reads CASSQVPGLQETQYF. DNA of the CDR3: TGCGCCAGCAGCCAAGTACCGGGCCTCCAGGAGACCCAGTACTTC.

J is TRBJ2-1 and V is TRBV18; TRBD1 agrees at 9 bases. J lost 7 bases, V lost 5 bases, and 9 bases had no gene match. Germline V lookup: CDR1 KGHSH, CDR2 LQKENI. The CDR3 loop spans 15 amino acids. The CDR3 DNA is TGTGCCAGCTCATCCACAGGGGGCCTCGGGAATGAGCAGTTCTTC. Residues: CASSSTGGLGNEQFF.

The genes are TRBV12-3 or TRBV12-4 and TRBJ1-5, with D tentatively TRBD1 (5 bases). Trimming pared 5 bases from V and 7 bases from J, leaving 15 bases between. The CDR3 runs 14 residues. CDR3 sequence reads: CASSIGGSGQPQHF. The CDR3 DNA reads TGTGCCAGCAGTATCGGGGGGAGTGGACAGCCCCAGCATTTT.